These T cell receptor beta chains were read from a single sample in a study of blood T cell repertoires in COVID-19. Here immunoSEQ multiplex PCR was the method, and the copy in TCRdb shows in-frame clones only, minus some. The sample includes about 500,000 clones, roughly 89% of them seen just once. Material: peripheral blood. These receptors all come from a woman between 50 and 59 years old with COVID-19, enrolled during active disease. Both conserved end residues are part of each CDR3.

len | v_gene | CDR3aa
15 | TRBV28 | CASRSPRGYTGELFF
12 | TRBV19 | CASSISGYGYTF
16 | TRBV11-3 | CASSSGLGVRDTEAFF
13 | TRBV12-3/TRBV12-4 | CASSLTGEQPQHF
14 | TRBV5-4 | CASSLARGGSPLHF
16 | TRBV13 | CASSLGDQRGDNEQFF
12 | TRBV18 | CASSTSPGGYTF
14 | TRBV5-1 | CASSGTGGQEKLFF
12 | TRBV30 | CAWSEDRPEAFF
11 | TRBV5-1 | CASSLFRTKFF
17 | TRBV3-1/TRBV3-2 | CASSQGGASSAGNTIYF